The 18 T cell receptor beta chains listed next were all sequenced from one sample in a study of T cells in Graves' hyperthyroidism and ophthalmopathy. Amplification targeted TCR beta CDR3 regions from RNA transcripts. TCR CDR3 regions were first amplified by RT-PCR with HTBI primers. TCRdb reprocessed the multiplex PCR reads via MiXCR and lists one record per CDR3 protein. The sample includes hundreds of thousands of distinct CDR3 sequences, 15% to 20% of them seen just once. Sample: blood. The receptors were sampled from a woman aged 30 to 39 with Graves' hyperthyroidism.

This chain joins TRBV27 and TRBJ1-1; D may be TRBD1 (5 bases). Germline V lookup: CDR1 MNHEY, CDR2 SMNVEV (reference sequence). Trimming shortened V by 7 bases and J by 8 bases, and 11 bases separated the two germline ends. The CDR3 is 11 amino acids. The CDR3 sequence: CASKWGMEAFF. CDR3 DNA: TGTGCCAGCAAGTGGGGGATGGAAGCTTTCTTT.

Many counts were recorded for this clonotype. CDR3 protein: CASSLWDRGQETQYF. The CDR3 DNA reads TGTGCCAGCAGCTTGTGGGACAGGGGGCAGGAGACCCAGTACTTC. V and J are TRBV7-9 and TRBJ2-5, with 12 positions matching TRBD1. V gave up 3 bases and J gave up 5 bases; unmatched junction bases: 4. The CDR3 consists of 15 residues. Per germline, CDR1 SEHNR and CDR2 FQNEAQ (reference sequence).

There are a few counts of this clonotype. The V gene is TRBV5-1, the J gene TRBJ2-7; D gene uncertain. Germline V gene sequence: CDR1 SGHRS, CDR2 YFSETQ. Trimming removed 2 bases at V and 0 bases at J, with 9 bases between. The CDR3 is 14 amino acids. DNA for the CDR3: TGCGCCAGCAGCTTTGCCCCTAGCTCCTACGAGCAGTACTTC. This sequence encodes CASSFAPSSYEQYF.

This clonotype was picked up a small number of times. This chain uses TRBV30 with TRBJ2-1; D uncertain. V lost 5 bases and J lost 5, with 19 bases in between. The CDR3 is made up of 15 amino acids. Germline CDR1 GTSNPN, CDR2 SVGIG (reference sequence). CDR3 bases: TGTGCCTGGGTTAAAGCTACACTAACTAACAATGAGCAGTTCTTC. Translating it yields CAWVKATLTNNEQFF. Full variable domain (rest looked up from reference TRBV30 and TRBJ2-1): SQTIHQWPATLVQPVGSPLSLECTVEGTSNPNLYWYRQAAGRGLQLLFYSVGIGQISSEVPQNLSASRPQDRQFILSSKKLLLSDSGFYLCAWVKATLTNNEQFFGPGTRLTVL.

This clonotype was seen at least ten times. The chain is built from TRBV3-1 and TRBJ1-1; TRBD1 agrees at 9 bases. Losses at the gene ends were 4 bases for V and 1 base for J; bases not matched to a gene: 4. CDR3 length: 15 amino acids. In germline, CDR1 is LGHDT, CDR2 YNNKEL (reference sequence). The CDR3 spells CASSLTGGTNTEAFF. CDR3 bases: TGTGCCAGCAGCCTGACAGGGGGGACGAACACTGAAGCTTTCTTT.

This clonotype was counted at least ten times. The chain carries TRBV15 and TRBJ1-1; D unresolved. CDR1 LNHNV and CDR2 YYDKDF come from the germline V gene (reference sequence). This CDR3 spans 13 amino acids. V dropped 4 bases and J dropped 1 base, with 7 bases sitting between them. CDR3 residues: CATSINQNTEAFF. The CDR3 DNA is TGTGCCACCAGCATTAACCAGAACACTGAAGCTTTCTTT.

This clonotype was seen a few times. The genes are TRBV9 and TRBJ2-3; 13 positions match TRBD2. From germline, CDR1 is SGDLS and CDR2 YYNGEE. The CDR3 extends over 17 amino acids. V lost 4 bases and J lost 4; bases outside the gene matches: 9. The CDR3 coding sequence is TGTGCCAGCAGCCTCCGGACTAGCGGGAGTAGGCCAGATACGCAGTATTTT. Protein product: CASSLRTSGSRPDTQYF.

There are many counts of this clonotype. The chain carries TRBV20-1 and TRBJ1-1, with 7 bases identical to TRBD1. Germline assignment: CDR1 DFQATT and CDR2 SNEGSKA (reference sequence). J was trimmed by 4 bases and V by 3 bases; bases with no gene match: 8. The CDR3 consists of 14 residues. The chain's CDR3 is CSARDNRGTTEAFF. DNA for the CDR3: TGCAGTGCTAGGGACAACAGGGGAACCACTGAAGCTTTCTTT.

Only a few counts were recorded for this clonotype. The chain couples TRBV6-2 or TRBV6-3 to TRBJ1-5; D unclear. Looked up from germline, CDR1 is MNHEY and CDR2 is SVGEGT. The CDR3 sequence is 14 residues long. The V and J ends lost 0 bases and 4 bases respectively, with 7 bases between them. The CDR3 sequence: CASSYSAPNQPQHF. The CDR3 bases are TGTGCCAGCAGTTACTCGGCCCCGAATCAGCCCCAGCATTTT.

This clonotype was detected many times. This chain joins TRBV12-3 or TRBV12-4 and TRBJ2-3, with D uncertain. The V gene lost 1 base and the J gene lost 7 bases, with 15 bases spanning the gap. The CDR3 runs to 15 residues. CDR3 nucleotides: TGTGCCAGCAGTTTAGAGCTCTTGCTCCAGAATACGCAGTATTTT. Amino acid sequence: CASSLELLLQNTQYF.

Many counts were recorded for this clonotype. J is TRBJ2-1 and V is TRBV20-1; 10 positions match TRBD2. Germline trimming cut 2 bases from V and 3 bases from J; bases unmatched to any gene: 7. This CDR3 has 16 amino acids. Germline assignment: CDR1 DFQATT and CDR2 SNEGSKA (reference sequence). In DNA form, the CDR3 reads TGCAGTGCTAGACCGGCTAGCGGGAGAGGCTACAATGAGCAGTTCTTC. Amino acid sequence: CSARPASGRGYNEQFF.

This clonotype was detected ten times or more. The gene calls are TRBV30 and TRBJ2-1; TRBD1 aligns across 10 bases. J lost 6 bases, V lost 4 bases, and 3 bases had no gene match. Germline CDR1 and CDR2: GTSNPN and SVGIG (reference sequence). This CDR3 is 13 amino acids long. The CDR3 DNA reads as TGTGCCTGGACGGGACAGGGGCTCAATGAGCAGTTCTTC. It specifies CAWTGQGLNEQFF.

This clonotype came up many times. The chain couples TRBV15 to TRBJ1-5; D is possibly TRBD1 (5 bases). The germline CDR1 and CDR2 sequences are LNHNV and YYDKDF (reference sequence). The V end lost 5 bases, the J end lost 1 base, and 9 bases lay between the germline ends. There are 14 residues in the CDR3. Here the CDR3 reads CATSGGWSNQPQHF. The CDR3 coding sequence is TGTGCCACCAGCGGGGGGTGGAGCAATCAGCCCCAGCATTTT.

The CDR3 region is CASSGVGNQPQHF. CDR3 sequence (DNA): TGTGCCAGCAGTGGGGTTGGCAATCAGCCCCAGCATTTT. This rearrangement joins TRBV28 to TRBJ1-5; D call uncertain. V lost 5 bases to trimming and J lost 2 bases, with 7 bases between them. Looked up from germline, CDR1 is MDHEN and CDR2 is SYDVKM. CDR3 length: 13 residues.

This clonotype was observed many times. J is TRBJ2-7 and V is TRBV30, with D perhaps TRBD2 (5 bases). The CDR3 extends over 14 amino acids. V dropped 3 bases and J dropped 7 bases, with 19 bases sitting between them. Looked up from germline, CDR1 is GTSNPN and CDR2 is SVGIG (reference sequence). The CDR3 spells CAWSRGAKTGEQYF. The CDR3 DNA sequence: TGTGCCTGGAGCCGCGGAGCCAAAACGGGAGAGCAGTACTTC.

This clonotype was seen repeatedly, ten times or more. The chain links TRBV6-1 to TRBJ2-7; D is perhaps TRBD2 (5 bases). In germline, CDR1 is MNHNS, CDR2 SASEGT. The length of the CDR3 is 14 residues. The germline V and J ends were trimmed by 5 bases and 2 bases, with 13 bases remaining between them. CDR3 region: CASSTELEAYEQYF. DNA of the CDR3: TGTGCCAGCAGTACCGAACTAGAGGCCTACGAGCAGTACTTC.

This clonotype was counted ten times or more. The chain uses TRBV18 and TRBJ2-3; D remains ambiguous. The V and J ends lost 1 base and 2 bases respectively, with 10 bases between them. Germline V gene data show CDR1 as KGHSH and CDR2 as LQKENI. The CDR3 runs to 15 residues. CDR3 bases: TGTGCCAGCTCACCACGTCTGACTTCCACAGATACGCAGTATTTT. Translated: CASSPRLTSTDTQYF.

This clonotype was seen ten or more times. The V and J genes are TRBV27 and TRBJ2-7; D perhaps matches TRBD2 (6 bases). The CDR3 is 15 amino acids. Germline lookup yields CDR1 MNHEY and CDR2 SMNVEV (reference sequence). V was shortened by 2 bases and J by 4 bases, with 15 bases between the two germline ends. Here the CDR3 DNA reads TGTGCCAGCAGTTTAGCGGGAACCCCAGAGTACGAGCAGTACTTC. It encodes CASSLAGTPEYEQYF.